This T cell receptor (beta chain) was recovered during a study of cytomegalovirus exposure and HLA in healthy donors. The study's findings and limits: Testing in vitro showed a few CMV-associated chains specific for CMV antigens. It was taken for granted in presence/absence analyses that sequencing depth across donors was roughly uniform.

Germline CDR1 and CDR2: SGHTS and YDEGEE. CDR3 length: 17 residues. Trimming took off 1 base at V and 1 base at J, with 12 bases between the two ends. Primers included in the PCR were 60 Vbeta and 13 Jbeta primers. Using immunoSEQ multiplex PCR, the repertoire was profiled, and TCRdb retains in-frame clones only, with some absent. The sample lists some 200,000 clones; approximately 84% were seen once. At collection, donors were nominally healthy, but unrecorded immune exposures were probable. As for this clone: The antigen remains undetermined.

The chain recombines TRBV5-8 with TRBJ2-6; D ambiguous. This TCR was recovered from a woman aged 50 to 65 in good health and CMV-seropositive. The sample comprised PBMCs. CDR3 sequence reads: CASSLYQTLSGANVLTF. Here the CDR3 DNA reads TGTGCCAGCAGCTTGTACCAGACACTGTCTGGGGCCAACGTCCTGACTTTC.